This T cell receptor (beta chain) derives from a study of OX40 agonist ivuxolimab in advanced cancers. Study information: Three patients responded partially, comprising one with hepatocellular carcinoma and two with cutaneous melanoma.

Using immunoSEQ multiplex PCR, the repertoire was profiled, and TCRdb retains in-frame clones only, with some absent. The data contain around 72,000 clones, roughly 92% of them singletons. On this clone itself: Antigen: not known.

Germline CDR1 SGHRS, CDR2 YFSETQ. The CDR3 loop spans 16 amino acids. The V end lost 1 base, the J end lost 2 bases, and 15 bases lay between the germline ends. Study-level findings and limits: CD8+ T cells averaged more expanded clones than CD4+. Still undetermined is the antigen specificity of the expanded peripheral T cells.

The sample in question was CD4+ or CD8+ T cells sorted from blood, obtained in a trial of the OX40 agonist ivuxolimab. The sequence came from an adult with an advanced solid tumor such as melanoma, head and neck, liver or kidney cancer. The J gene is TRBJ2-5, the V gene TRBV5-1; D tentatively fits TRBD1 or TRBD2 (5 bases each). The CDR3 coding sequence is TGCGCCAGCAGCTTGTGGGGGTCGGTTAGACAAGAGACCCAGTACTTC. Amino acid sequence: CASSLWGSVRQETQYF.